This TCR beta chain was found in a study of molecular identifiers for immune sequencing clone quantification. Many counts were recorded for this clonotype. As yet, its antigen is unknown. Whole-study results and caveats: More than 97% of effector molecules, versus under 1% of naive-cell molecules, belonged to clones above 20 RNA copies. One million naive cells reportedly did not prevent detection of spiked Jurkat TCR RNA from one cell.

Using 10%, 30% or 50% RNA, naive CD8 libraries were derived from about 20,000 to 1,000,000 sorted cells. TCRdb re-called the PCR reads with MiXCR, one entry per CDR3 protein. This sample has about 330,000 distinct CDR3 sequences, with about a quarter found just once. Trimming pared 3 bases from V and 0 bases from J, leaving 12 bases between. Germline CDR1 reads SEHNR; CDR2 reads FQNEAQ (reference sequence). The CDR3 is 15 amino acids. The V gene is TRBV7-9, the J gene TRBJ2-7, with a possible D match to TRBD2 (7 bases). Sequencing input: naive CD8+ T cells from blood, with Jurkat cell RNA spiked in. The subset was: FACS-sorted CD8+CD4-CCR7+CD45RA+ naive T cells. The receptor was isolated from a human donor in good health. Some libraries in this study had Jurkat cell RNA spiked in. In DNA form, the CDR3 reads TGTGCCAGCAGCTTGGGCGGGGGCCTCTCCTACGAGCAGTACTTC. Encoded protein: CASSLGGGLSYEQYF.